What follows is one T cell receptor beta chain and its context. Antigen: not known. CDR1 LNHDA and CDR2 SQIVND come from the germline V gene (reference sequence). The CDR3 contains 17 residues. V was clipped by 2 bases and J by 0 bases; unmatched bases: 6. Using immunoSEQ multiplex PCR, the repertoire was profiled, and TCRdb retains in-frame clones only, with some absent. The sample lists some 2.4 million clones; 93% were seen once. This entry belongs to a study of shared clonotypes between healthy human individuals. Study results and caveats: What rarefaction showed was incomplete sorted-subset sequencing despite large depth. Lower generation probabilities were found for non-shared clonotypes than for those shared by all four donors. For naive CD4 cells, around 5.1% of clonotypes were shared across a handful of donors. Represented diversity (both genetic and exposure-history) was limited by the small number of donors.

J is TRBJ2-5 and V is TRBV19, with TRBD1 identical over 10 bases. The sequencing sample was made of naive CD4+ T cells from PBMCs. The sample's subset: CD45RA+ positively selected. This receptor was taken from a man younger than 30 in good health. Some clones in this sample may be carry-over from other donors' samples. The chain's CDR3 is CASSIRGQGSYQETQYF. The CDR3 DNA reads as TGTGCCAGTAGTATAAGGGGACAGGGGTCGTACCAAGAGACCCAGTACTTC.